This TCR beta chain stems from a study of T-cell memory formation after mild COVID-19. Findings and caveats of the study: CD4+ contracting clones were found mainly in CM and EM, and CD8+ ones in EMRA. Memory cells collected pre-infection included some clones that later responded, suggesting cross-reactive memory joined.

As for this clonotype: The antigen remains unidentified.

Looked up from germline, CDR1 is SGDLS and CDR2 is YYNGEE. Trimming took 4 bases from V and 7 from J; bases not matched to a gene: 11. CDR3 length equals 15 residues. From 5'RACE with constant-segment primers came TCR alpha and TCR beta cDNA libraries that carried sample barcodes and UMIs. A single record per CDR3 protein comes from TCRdb applying MiXCR to the 5' RACE reads. There are 120,000 to 150,000 distinct CDR3 sequences in the sample; roughly 19% occur only once, and approximately 2.4% lies in the top ten. Sequences were obtained from PBMCs or a T cell subset sorted from them (not recorded which). The chain uses TRBV9 and TRBJ2-1, with TRBD2 identical over 7 bases. The clonotype was recovered from an adult woman who had mild COVID-19 (a few samples of this study predate the infection). Cell type and time point are not known. CDR3 in amino acids: CASSKSGIGRNEQFF. CDR3 nucleotide sequence: TGTGCCAGCAGCAAAAGCGGGATAGGGAGGAATGAGCAGTTCTTC.